This is a list of T cell receptor beta chains from one sample in a study of CD8 T cells in ankylosing spondylitis. TCRdb redid the calling of the 5' RACE reads with MiXCR, one entry per CDR3 protein. The sample records more than 200,000 distinct CDR3 sequences, more than 20% being singletons. The material sequenced was blood, either unsorted or a sorted T cell fraction (not recorded which). The receptors were gathered from a male donor with ankylosing spondylitis or in good health (not recorded which). Each CDR3 is given with its conserved first and last residue. A D gene is named only where the DNA matches it firmly. The size field is filled for only some rows; it gives once, few, many or a size class.

d_call,v_call,j_call,clone_size,cdr3_aa,cdr3_nt
TRBD1,TRBV18,TRBJ2-7,NA,CASSPGTGRPEQYF,TGTGCCAGCTCACCCGGGACAGGGCGCCCCGAGCAGTACTTC
NA,TRBV18,TRBJ2-2,many,CASSPLGGEFTGELFF,TGTGCCAGCTCACCGCTTGGCGGAGAATTCACCGGGGAGCTGTTTTTT
NA,TRBV4-1,TRBJ2-6,NA,CASSQEVLLSSGANVLTF,TGCGCCAGCAGCCAAGAGGTACTCCTTAGCTCTGGGGCCAACGTCCTGACTTTC
NA,TRBV20-1,TRBJ2-1,few,CSAYTGNEQFF,TGCAGTGCCTACACAGGGAATGAGCAGTTCTTC
NA,TRBV7-8,TRBJ2-5,once,CASSLGSKETQYF,TGTGCCAGCAGCTTAGGGAGTAAAGAGACCCAGTACTTC
NA,TRBV4-2,TRBJ1-4,NA,CASSQGAWGEKLFF,TGTGCCAGCAGCCAGGGGGCATGGGGTGAAAAACTGTTTTTT
NA,TRBV20-1,TRBJ1-2,few,CSAQIPGTLNYGYTF,TGCAGTGCTCAAATCCCCGGGACTCTGAACTATGGCTACACCTTC
TRBD1,TRBV20-1,TRBJ2-3,few,CSASSPGTGASDTQYF,TGCAGTGCTAGTTCTCCCGGGACAGGGGCGTCAGATACGCAGTATTTT
NA,TRBV10-3,TRBJ2-2,NA,CAISDSVGLGTGELFF,TGTGCCATCAGTGATTCGGTGGGCTTGGGGACCGGGGAGCTGTTTTTT
NA,TRBV7-3,TRBJ1-2,NA,CASSRYGPQGSYTF,TGTGCCAGCAGCCGCTACGGGCCGCAGGGTAGCTACACCTTC
TRBD1,TRBV29-1,TRBJ2-1,NA,CSVDSRGDRGHNEQFF,TGCAGCGTTGACTCCCGAGGGGACAGGGGACACAATGAGCAGTTCTTC